The T cell receptor (beta chain) described here comes from a study of spatial heterogeneity in lung cancer. The study's findings and limits: The study estimated 6% to 9% alpha and more than 12% beta chain coverage of tumor T cells. Mutation tallies in tumors tracked expanded intratumoral alpha and beta TCR counts. There was tracking of ubiquitous and regional nonsynonymous mutations by the respective counts of ubiquitous and regional expanded TCRs.

CDR1 is MNHEY, CDR2 SVGAGI, per germline. The germline V and J ends were trimmed by 6 bases and 3 bases, with 15 bases remaining between them. The CDR3 is 15 residues long. By sample share, this clonotype is medium-sized (0.01 to 0.1%). Its antigen is unknown. TCR cDNA molecules each carried a unique molecular identifier. TCRdb redid the calling of the 5' RACE reads with MiXCR, one entry per CDR3 protein. The sample contains about 2,900 distinct CDR3 sequences, about 9.1% of which appear only once. Stated time point: sample taken at primary tumor resection. Unsorted whole RNA of tumor, nontumor lung or frozen PBMC was sequenced.

This chain joins TRBV6-5 and TRBJ2-1; a weak D match, TRBD2 (6 bases). The sequence was obtained from a female donor with early-stage non-small cell lung cancer. The sample consisted of lung tumor tissue, taken at surgery. CDR3: CASRRSSGYYNEQFF. DNA for the CDR3: TGTGCCAGCAGGAGGAGTAGCGGATACTACAATGAGCAGTTCTTC.